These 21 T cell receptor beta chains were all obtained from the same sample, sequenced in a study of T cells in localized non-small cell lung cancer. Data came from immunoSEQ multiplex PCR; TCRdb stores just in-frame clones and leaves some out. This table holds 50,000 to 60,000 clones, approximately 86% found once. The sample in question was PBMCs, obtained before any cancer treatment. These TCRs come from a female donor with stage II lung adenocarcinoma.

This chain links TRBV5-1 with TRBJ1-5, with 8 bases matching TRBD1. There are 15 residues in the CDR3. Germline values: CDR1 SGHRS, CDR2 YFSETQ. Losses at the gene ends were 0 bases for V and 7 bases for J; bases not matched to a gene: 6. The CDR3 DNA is TGCGCCAGCAGCTTGGGGACAGGGTCACCGCAGCCCCAGCATTTT. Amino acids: CASSLGTGSPQPQHF.

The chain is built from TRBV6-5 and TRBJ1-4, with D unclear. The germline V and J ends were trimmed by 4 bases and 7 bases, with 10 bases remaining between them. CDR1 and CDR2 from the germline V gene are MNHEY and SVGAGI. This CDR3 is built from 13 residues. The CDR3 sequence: CASSFGAGEKLFF. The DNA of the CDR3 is TGTGCCAGCAGTTTCGGAGCGGGTGAAAAACTGTTTTTT.

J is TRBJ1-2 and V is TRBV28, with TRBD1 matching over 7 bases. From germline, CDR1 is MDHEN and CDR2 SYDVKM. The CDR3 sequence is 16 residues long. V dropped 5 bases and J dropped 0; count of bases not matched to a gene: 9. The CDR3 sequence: CASSPMGQSSNYGYTF. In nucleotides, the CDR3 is TGTGCCAGCAGTCCAATGGGACAGAGCTCTAACTATGGCTACACCTTC.

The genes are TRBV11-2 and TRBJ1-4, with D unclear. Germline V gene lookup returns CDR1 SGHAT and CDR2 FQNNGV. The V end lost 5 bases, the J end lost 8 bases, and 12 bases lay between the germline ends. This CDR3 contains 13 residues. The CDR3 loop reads CASSTLGREKLFF. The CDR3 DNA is TGTGCCAGCAGCACGCTAGGGCGGGAAAAACTGTTTTTT.

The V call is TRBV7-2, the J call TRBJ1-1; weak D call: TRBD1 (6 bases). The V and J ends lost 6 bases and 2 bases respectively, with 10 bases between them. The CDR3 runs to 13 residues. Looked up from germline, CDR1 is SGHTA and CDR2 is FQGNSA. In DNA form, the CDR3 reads TGTGCCAGCAGTGCACAGGGCAACACTGAAGCTTTCTTT. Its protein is CASSAQGNTEAFF.

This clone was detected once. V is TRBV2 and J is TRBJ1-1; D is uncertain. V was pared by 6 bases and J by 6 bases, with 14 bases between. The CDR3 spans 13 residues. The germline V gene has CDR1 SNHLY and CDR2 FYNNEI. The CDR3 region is CASSNQGKAEAFF. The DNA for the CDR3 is TGTGCCAGCAGCAATCAAGGGAAAGCTGAAGCTTTCTTT.

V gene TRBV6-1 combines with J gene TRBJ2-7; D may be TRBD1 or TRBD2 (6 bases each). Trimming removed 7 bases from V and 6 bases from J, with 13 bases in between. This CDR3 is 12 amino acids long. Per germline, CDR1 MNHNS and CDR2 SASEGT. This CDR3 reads CASNLRGLEQYF. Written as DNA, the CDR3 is TGTGCCAGCAACCTCCGGGGGCTCGAGCAGTACTTC.

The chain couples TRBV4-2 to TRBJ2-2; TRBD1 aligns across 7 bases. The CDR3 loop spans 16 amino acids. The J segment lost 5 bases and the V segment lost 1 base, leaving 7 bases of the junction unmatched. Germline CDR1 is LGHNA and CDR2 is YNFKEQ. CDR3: CASSQAQLQGTGELFF. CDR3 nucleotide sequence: TGTGCCAGCAGCCAAGCTCAGTTACAGGGGACCGGGGAGCTGTTTTTT.

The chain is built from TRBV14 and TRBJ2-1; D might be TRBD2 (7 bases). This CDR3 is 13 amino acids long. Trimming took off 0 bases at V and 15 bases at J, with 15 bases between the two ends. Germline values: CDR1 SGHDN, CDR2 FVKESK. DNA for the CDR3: TGTGCCAGCAGCCAAGATCTGGGGGGGCAGGTGTTCTTC. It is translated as CASSQDLGGQVFF.

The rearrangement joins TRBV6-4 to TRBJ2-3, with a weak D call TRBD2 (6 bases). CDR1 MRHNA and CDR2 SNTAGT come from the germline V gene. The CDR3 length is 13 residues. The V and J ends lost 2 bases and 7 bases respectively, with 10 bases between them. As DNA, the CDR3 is TGTGCCAGCAGTGACAGGGGCGGGAATACGCAGTATTTT. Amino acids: CASSDRGGNTQYF.

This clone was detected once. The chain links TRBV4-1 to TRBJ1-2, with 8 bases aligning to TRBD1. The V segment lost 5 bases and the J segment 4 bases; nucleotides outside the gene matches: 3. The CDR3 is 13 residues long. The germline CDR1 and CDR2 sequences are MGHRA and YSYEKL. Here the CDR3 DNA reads TGCGCCAGCAGCGGACAGGGCGGCTATGGCTACACCTTC. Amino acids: CASSGQGGYGYTF.

CDR3 bases: TGTGCCAGCATCCAAGGTTTCAACACCGGGGAGCTGTTTTTT. As protein: CASIQGFNTGELFF. The chain uses TRBV2 and TRBJ2-2; D is unresolved. The CDR3 covers 14 residues. Germline loops: CDR1 SNHLY, CDR2 FYNNEI. V gave up 7 bases and J gave up 2 bases, with 11 bases separating them. The complete variable domain, with remaining parts taken from reference TRBV2 and TRBJ2-2, reads EPEVTQTPSHQVTQMGQEVILRCVPISNHLYFYWYRQILGQKVEFLVSFYNNEISEKSEIFDDQFSVERPDGSNFTLKIRSTKLEDSAMYFCASIQGFNTGELFFGEGSRLTVL.

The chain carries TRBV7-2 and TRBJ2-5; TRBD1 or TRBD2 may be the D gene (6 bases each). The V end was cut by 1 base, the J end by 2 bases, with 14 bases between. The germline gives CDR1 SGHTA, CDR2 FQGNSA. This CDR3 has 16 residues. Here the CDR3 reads CASSLEGGLRQETQYF. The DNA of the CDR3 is TGTGCCAGCAGCTTAGAGGGGGGACTGAGACAAGAGACCCAGTACTTC.

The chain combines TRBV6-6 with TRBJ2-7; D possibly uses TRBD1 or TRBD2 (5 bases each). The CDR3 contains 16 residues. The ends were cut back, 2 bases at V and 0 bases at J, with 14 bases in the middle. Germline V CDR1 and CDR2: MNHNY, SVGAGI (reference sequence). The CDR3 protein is CASSYLGTGSSYEQYF. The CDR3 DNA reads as TGTGCCAGCAGTTACCTCGGGACCGGCAGCTCCTACGAGCAGTACTTC.

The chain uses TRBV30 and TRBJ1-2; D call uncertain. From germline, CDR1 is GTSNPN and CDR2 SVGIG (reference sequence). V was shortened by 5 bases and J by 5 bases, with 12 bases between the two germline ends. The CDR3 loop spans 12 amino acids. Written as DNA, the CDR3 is TGTGCCTGGTATACTGGTCTTTATGGCTACACCTTC. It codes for CAWYTGLYGYTF.

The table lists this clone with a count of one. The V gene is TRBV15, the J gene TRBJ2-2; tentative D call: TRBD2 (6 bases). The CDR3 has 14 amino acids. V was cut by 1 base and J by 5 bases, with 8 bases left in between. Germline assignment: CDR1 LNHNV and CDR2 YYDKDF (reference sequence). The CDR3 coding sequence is TGTGCCACCAGCAGAGGACGGGGGACCGGGGAGCTGTTTTTT. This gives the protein CATSRGRGTGELFF.

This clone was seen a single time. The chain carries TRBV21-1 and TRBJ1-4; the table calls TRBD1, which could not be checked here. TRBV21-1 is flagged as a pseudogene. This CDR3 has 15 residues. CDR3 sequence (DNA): TGTGCCAGCAGCAAAGTGGACAGGGTGGGGGAAAAACTGTTTTTT. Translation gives CASSKVDRVGEKLFF.

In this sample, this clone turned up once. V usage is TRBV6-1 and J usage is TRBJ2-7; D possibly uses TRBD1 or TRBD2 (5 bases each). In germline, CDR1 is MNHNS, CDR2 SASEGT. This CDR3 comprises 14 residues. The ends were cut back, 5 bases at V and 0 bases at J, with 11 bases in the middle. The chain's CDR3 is CASSPVGTSYEQYF. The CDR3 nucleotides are TGTGCCAGCAGTCCCGTGGGGACCTCCTACGAGCAGTACTTC.

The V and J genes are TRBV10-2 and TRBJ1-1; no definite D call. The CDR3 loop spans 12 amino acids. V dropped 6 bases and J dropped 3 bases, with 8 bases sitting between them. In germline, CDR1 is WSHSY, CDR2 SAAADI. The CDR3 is CASSRKDTEAFF. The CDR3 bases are TGCGCCAGCAGCAGGAAAGACACTGAAGCTTTCTTT.

The CDR3 reads CASSLDPNSPLHF. CDR3 in DNA: TGTGCCAGCAGCTTAGATCCTAATTCACCCCTCCACTTT. This chain uses TRBV7-2 with TRBJ1-6; no firm D call. Trimming took 1 base from V and 6 from J, leaving 4 bases between them. Germline CDR1 reads SGHTA; CDR2 reads FQGNSA. The CDR3 is 13 residues long.

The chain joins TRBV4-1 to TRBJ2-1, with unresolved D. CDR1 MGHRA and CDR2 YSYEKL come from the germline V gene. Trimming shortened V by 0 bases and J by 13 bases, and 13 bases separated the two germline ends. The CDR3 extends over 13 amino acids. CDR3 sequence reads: CASSQDSGTEQFF. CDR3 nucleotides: TGCGCCAGCAGCCAAGACTCAGGTACAGAACAGTTCTTC.